This TCR beta chain was identified in a study of blood T cell repertoires in COVID-19. Study overall: The samples span acute and convalescent COVID-19 from the United States, Italy and Spain. T cells, B-cell-depleted T cells, or PBMCs provided the cDNA or gDNA that served as material.

In the original workflow: Reference gene primers were amplified, and this amplification served to estimate nucleated cell counts. TCRdb's copy holds only in-frame clones and misses some; the assay was immunoSEQ multiplex PCR. The DNA was the basis for D and trimming; V, J and clone size are from that table. The data show under 75,000 clones, 81% seen once. This clone was seen at least ten times. The CDR3 runs 15 residues. The germline V gene encodes CDR1 SGHTA and CDR2 FQGNSA. V was shortened by 2 bases and J by 1 base, with 11 bases between the two germline ends. V and J are TRBV7-2 and TRBJ1-1; D is undetermined. The clonotype originates from an older man with acute or convalescent COVID-19. The specimen was peripheral blood. The CDR3, as DNA: TGTGCCAGCAGCTTACGGCTAGGCGAGAACACTGAAGCTTTCTTT. Translation gives CASSLRLGENTEAFF.